In this sample, the clone carrying this T cell receptor (beta chain) turned up a few times. No antigen is known for it. The PCR made use of 60 Vbeta and 13 Jbeta primers. Only in-frame clones appear in the TCRdb table, and some are missing; sequencing was by immunoSEQ multiplex PCR. The sample has about 190,000 clones, 80% seen once. This sample was included in a study of cytomegalovirus exposure and HLA in healthy donors. Looking at the study overall: In an early release, HLA-typed donors contributed tens of millions of unique TCR sequences. Of around 400 genotyped donors, roughly 81% grouped in the Caucasian-associated ancestry cluster.

Overall study results and limits: Some public TCRs appeared in many individuals, while most sequences were rare. A cluster of highly shared sequence variants was likely a sequencing artifact.

V lost 1 base and J lost 8, with 12 bases in between. This CDR3 has 14 residues. Germline V gene sequence: CDR1 SEHNR, CDR2 FQNEAQ (reference sequence). The clonotype comes from a man aged 35-49 years in good health and CMV-seropositive. The chain couples TRBV7-9 to TRBJ1-5; D might be TRBD1 (6 bases). The sequenced sample consisted of PBMCs. CDR3 sequence (DNA): TGTGCCAGCAGCTTAGAATCTTACAGGGAGCCCCAGCATTTT. Its protein product is CASSLESYREPQHF.